This T cell receptor beta chain was profiled in a study of T cells in Graves' hyperthyroidism and ophthalmopathy. Turning to the study itself: Blood from the periphery was taken at initial diagnosis, before any treatment.

This clonotype showed up many times. Its antigen is not known. TCR beta CDR3 sequences were amplified from RNA transcripts. Researchers ran a first-round RT-PCR on the TCR CDR3 using the HTBI primer set. Via MiXCR, TCRdb re-called the multiplex PCR reads, giving one row per CDR3 protein. The table lists hundreds of thousands of distinct CDR3 sequences, approximately 25% of them singletons. Uncontrolled infection, other autoimmune disease, pregnancy or lactation disqualified patients from enrolment. On the basis of clinical symptoms, serum thyroxine and TRAb, thyroid ultrasound and orbital computed tomography, diagnoses were made. Germline V gene sequence: CDR1 SGHVS, CDR2 FNYEAQ. Between the trimmed V and J ends, which lost 5 bases and 1 base, there was a span of 20 bases. This CDR3 is built from 17 residues. Study observations and caveats: Researchers found most expanded thyroid clonotypes above 0.001 in blood as well.

The chain has TRBV7-6 and TRBJ1-1, with no clear D. Sequenced sample: blood. This sequence originates from a woman aged 30 to 39 with Graves' ophthalmopathy. CDR3 sequence: CASSPIIGGGRNTEAFF. DNA for the CDR3: TGTGCCAGCAGCCCCATAATCGGAGGAGGGAGGAACACTGAAGCTTTCTTT.